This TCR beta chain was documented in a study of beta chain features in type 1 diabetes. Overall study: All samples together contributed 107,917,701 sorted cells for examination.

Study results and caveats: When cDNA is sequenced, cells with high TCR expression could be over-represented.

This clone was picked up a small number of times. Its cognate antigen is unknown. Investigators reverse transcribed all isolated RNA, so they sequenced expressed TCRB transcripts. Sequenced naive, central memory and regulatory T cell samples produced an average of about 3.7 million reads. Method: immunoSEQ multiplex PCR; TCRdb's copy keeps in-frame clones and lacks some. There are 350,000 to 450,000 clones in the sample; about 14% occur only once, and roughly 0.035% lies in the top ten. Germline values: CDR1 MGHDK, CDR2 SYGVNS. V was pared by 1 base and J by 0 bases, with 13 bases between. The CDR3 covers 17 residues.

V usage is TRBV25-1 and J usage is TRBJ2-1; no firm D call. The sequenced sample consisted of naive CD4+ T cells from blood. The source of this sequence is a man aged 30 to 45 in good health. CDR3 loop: CASSESPGRISYNEQFF. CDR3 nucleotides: TGTGCCAGCAGTGAATCCCCGGGCAGAATCTCCTACAATGAGCAGTTCTTC.